Listed below are T cell receptor beta chains from one sample, sequenced in a study of identical twins. TCRdb re-analysed the 5' RACE reads in MiXCR, keeping a single row per CDR3 protein. The table records about 690,000 distinct CDR3 sequences, around 5.7% of them present only once. The specimen was naive T cells sorted from blood. Receptor source: a man in his late teens or twenties in good health. Each CDR3 is given with its conserved first and last residue. The D gene is left open where the match is weak. Rows give clone size only sometimes, using once, few, many, or a class for an expanded clone.

d_call: .; clone_size: .; v_call: TRBV14; j_call: TRBJ2-1; cdr3_nt: TGTGCCAGCAGCCAAGATGGCACTCCGAGGGCCTGGGGGAATGAGCAGTTCTTC; cdr3_aa: CASSQDGTPRAWGNEQFF
d_call: .; clone_size: many; v_call: TRBV29-1; j_call: TRBJ2-3; cdr3_nt: TGCAGCGTTAGGACTTCGATATATACGCAGTATTTT; cdr3_aa: CSVRTSIYTQYF
d_call: .; clone_size: .; v_call: TRBV14; j_call: TRBJ2-1; cdr3_nt: TGTGCCAGCAGCCAAGCAAAGGGACTCCTTGTGGGTGAGCAGTTCTTC; cdr3_aa: CASSQAKGLLVGEQFF
d_call: .; clone_size: few; v_call: TRBV7-3; j_call: TRBJ2-2; cdr3_nt: TGTGCCAGCAGCCCCTCCGCCAGGCCGAACACCGGGGAGCTGTTTTTT; cdr3_aa: CASSPSARPNTGELFF
d_call: .; clone_size: few; v_call: TRBV2; j_call: TRBJ1-2; cdr3_nt: TGTGCCAGCAGAGACCCAGAAAGGGACTATGGCTACACCTTC; cdr3_aa: CASRDPERDYGYTF
d_call: .; clone_size: .; v_call: TRBV29-1; j_call: TRBJ2-5; cdr3_nt: TGCAGCTCCACTTGGGGAGGTGGGGAGACCCAGTACTTC; cdr3_aa: CSSTWGGGETQYF
d_call: .; clone_size: many; v_call: TRBV7-8; j_call: TRBJ2-5; cdr3_nt: TGTGCCAGCAGCCCCCCCCGACAGCTACAAGAGACCCAGTACTTC; cdr3_aa: CASSPPRQLQETQYF
d_call: .; clone_size: .; v_call: TRBV29-1; j_call: TRBJ2-1; cdr3_nt: TGCAGCGTTGCGGGCCGGGTTCACAATGAGCAGTTCTTC; cdr3_aa: CSVAGRVHNEQFF
d_call: .; clone_size: many; v_call: TRBV5-1; j_call: TRBJ2-3; cdr3_nt: TGCGCCAGCAGCTTGGAAGGGACGATTACAACTGATACGCAGTATTTT; cdr3_aa: CASSLEGTITTDTQYF
d_call: .; clone_size: .; v_call: TRBV19; j_call: TRBJ2-5; cdr3_nt: TGTGCCAGTAGTCTCGGCGGGTATAGACAAGAGACCCAGTACTTC; cdr3_aa: CASSLGGYRQETQYF
d_call: .; clone_size: many; v_call: TRBV10-3; j_call: TRBJ1-1; cdr3_nt: TGTGCCATCAGTGTCGGGGGGACACAGAACACTGAAGCTTTCTTT; cdr3_aa: CAISVGGTQNTEAFF
d_call: .; clone_size: many; v_call: TRBV3-1; j_call: TRBJ2-3; cdr3_nt: TGTGCCAGCAGCCAAGGTCGTACGCAGTATTTT; cdr3_aa: CASSQGRTQYF
d_call: .; clone_size: .; v_call: TRBV18; j_call: TRBJ2-2; cdr3_nt: TGTGCCAGCTCACCATCCCGTGGGTTTCAGAACACCGGGGAGCTGTTTTTT; cdr3_aa: CASSPSRGFQNTGELFF
d_call: TRBD1; clone_size: many; v_call: TRBV5-1; j_call: TRBJ1-1; cdr3_nt: TGCGCCAGCAGCTGGACAGGGGAAGGCACTGAAGCTTTCTTT; cdr3_aa: CASSWTGEGTEAFF
d_call: TRBD2; clone_size: few; v_call: TRBV5-1; j_call: TRBJ2-3; cdr3_nt: TGCGCCAGCAGCGGGGGGGAGCGAGATACGCAGTATTTT; cdr3_aa: CASSGGERDTQYF
d_call: TRBD1; clone_size: many; v_call: TRBV11-2; j_call: TRBJ1-5; cdr3_nt: TGTGCCAGCAGCTTAGAAGGGTCCGGGACAGGGGGAGGACAGCCCCAGCATTTT; cdr3_aa: CASSLEGSGTGGGQPQHF
d_call: .; clone_size: many; v_call: TRBV12-3/TRBV12-4; j_call: TRBJ2-7; cdr3_nt: TGTGCCAGCAGTTTGACGAATACCTACGAGCAGTACTTC; cdr3_aa: CASSLTNTYEQYF
d_call: TRBD2; clone_size: few; v_call: TRBV20-1; j_call: TRBJ2-4; cdr3_nt: TGCAGTGCCCACTATGGTGGTCTAGCGGGAGGAGGAGCCAAAAACATTCAGTACTTC; cdr3_aa: CSAHYGGLAGGGAKNIQYF
d_call: .; clone_size: many; v_call: TRBV5-1; j_call: TRBJ2-5; cdr3_nt: TGCGCCAGCAGCTTGATTTCCTTTCGTCCATCGGGGTACCAAGAGACCCAGTACTTC; cdr3_aa: CASSLISFRPSGYQETQYF
d_call: TRBD2; clone_size: few; v_call: TRBV27; j_call: TRBJ2-2; cdr3_nt: TGTGCCAGCAGTTTAGGACTAGCGGGAGTGAGGAGGACCGGGGAGCTGTTTTTT; cdr3_aa: CASSLGLAGVRRTGELFF
d_call: TRBD2; clone_size: many; v_call: TRBV27; j_call: TRBJ2-3; cdr3_nt: TGTGCCAGCAGACGGACTAGCGGTAGAGATACGCAGTATTTT; cdr3_aa: CASRRTSGRDTQYF
d_call: .; clone_size: few; v_call: TRBV3-1; j_call: TRBJ2-4; cdr3_nt: TGTGCCAGCAGCCAATCATGGACGGGGTTAGCCAAAAACATTCAGTACTTC; cdr3_aa: CASSQSWTGLAKNIQYF
d_call: TRBD1; clone_size: many; v_call: TRBV10-3; j_call: TRBJ2-7; cdr3_nt: TGTGCCATCAGTGGGGACAGGTCCTACGAGCAGTACTTC; cdr3_aa: CAISGDRSYEQYF
d_call: .; clone_size: .; v_call: TRBV7-2; j_call: TRBJ2-3; cdr3_nt: TGTGCCAGCAGCCCACAGGGAAGATTGGATACGCAGTATTTT; cdr3_aa: CASSPQGRLDTQYF
d_call: .; clone_size: few; v_call: TRBV3-1; j_call: TRBJ1-2; cdr3_nt: TGTGCCAGCAGCCACCCGGAGTCTAACTATGGCTACACCTTC; cdr3_aa: CASSHPESNYGYTF
d_call: .; clone_size: .; v_call: TRBV7-9; j_call: TRBJ2-2; cdr3_nt: TGTGCCAGCAGCCTACTTACGGACGGGGAGCTGTTTTTT; cdr3_aa: CASSLLTDGELFF
d_call: .; clone_size: .; v_call: TRBV27; j_call: TRBJ2-7; cdr3_nt: TGTGCCAGCGCTCCCGGAAATGTGGTTGGCGTTTCCTACGAGCAGTACTTC; cdr3_aa: CASAPGNVVGVSYEQYF
d_call: TRBD1; clone_size: .; v_call: TRBV20-1; j_call: TRBJ1-4; cdr3_nt: TGCAGTGCCAATACAGGGGGAGGAACTAATGAAAAACTGTTTTTT; cdr3_aa: CSANTGGGTNEKLFF
d_call: .; clone_size: .; v_call: TRBV3-1; j_call: TRBJ2-3; cdr3_nt: TGTGCCAGCAGCCAAGATCCACGACTTCAAGTCACAAGGGTTTTT; cdr3_aa: CASSQDPRLQVTRVF
d_call: .; clone_size: .; v_call: TRBV1; j_call: TRBJ1-1; cdr3_nt: TGCACCAGCAGCCAAGTAAGTGGTATGAACACTGAAGCTTTCTTT; cdr3_aa: CTSSQVSGMNTEAFF
d_call: .; clone_size: .; v_call: TRBV7-8; j_call: TRBJ2-5; cdr3_nt: TGTGCCAGCAGGCAAGCGGAGACCCAGTACTTC; cdr3_aa: CASRQAETQYF
d_call: .; clone_size: many; v_call: TRBV20-1; j_call: TRBJ2-3; cdr3_nt: TGCAGTGCTATACCGCTCGGTCAAGATACGCAGTATTTT; cdr3_aa: CSAIPLGQDTQYF
d_call: TRBD2; clone_size: .; v_call: TRBV4-2; j_call: TRBJ2-5; cdr3_nt: TGTGCCAGCAGCCAAGATCCGGCGGGAGCAGAGACCCAGTACTTC; cdr3_aa: CASSQDPAGAETQYF
d_call: TRBD2; clone_size: many; v_call: TRBV20-1; j_call: TRBJ2-1; cdr3_nt: TGCAGTGCTGCTAGCCGGAGTCTAGCGGGAGGGCCGGGGAATGAGCAGTTCTTC; cdr3_aa: CSAASRSLAGGPGNEQFF